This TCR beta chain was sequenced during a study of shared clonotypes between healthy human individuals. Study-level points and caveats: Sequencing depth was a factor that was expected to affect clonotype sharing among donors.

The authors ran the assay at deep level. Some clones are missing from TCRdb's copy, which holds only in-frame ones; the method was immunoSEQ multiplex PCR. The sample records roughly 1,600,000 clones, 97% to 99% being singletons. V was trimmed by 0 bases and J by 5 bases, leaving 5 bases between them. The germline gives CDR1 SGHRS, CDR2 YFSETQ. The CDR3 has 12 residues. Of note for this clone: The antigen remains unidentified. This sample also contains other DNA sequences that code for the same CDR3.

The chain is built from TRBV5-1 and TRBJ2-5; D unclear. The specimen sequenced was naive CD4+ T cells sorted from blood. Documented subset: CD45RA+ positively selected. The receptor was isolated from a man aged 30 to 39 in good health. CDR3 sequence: CASSLVGETQYF. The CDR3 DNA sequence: TGCGCCAGCAGCTTGGTTGGGGAGACCCAGTACTTC.